The next 16 T cell receptor beta chains were all read from a single sample in a study of CD8 T cells in Susac syndrome. Reverse transcription of roughly 0.45 to 1 ug RNA was performed with random hexamers. TCRdb called the immunoSEQ multiplex PCR reads again in MiXCR, with one record for every CDR3 protein. Of tens of thousands of distinct CDR3 sequences in the sample, 85% to 95% were seen once. Input material: CD8+ T cells from PBMCs. Receptors originate from a human donor in good health.

V gene TRBV6-6 combines with J gene TRBJ2-2; TRBD2 agrees at 14 bases. CDR3 size: 16 residues. Germline lookup yields CDR1 MNHNY and CDR2 SVGAGI (reference sequence). Germline trimming cut 9 bases from V and 4 bases from J; bases unmatched to any gene: 7. Written as DNA, the CDR3 is TGTGCCAGTCGATGGGGACTAGCGGGGGCCACCGGGGAGCTGTTTTTT. Encoded protein: CASRWGLAGATGELFF.

The V gene is TRBV13, the J gene TRBJ2-6; D is ambiguous. V shed 4 bases and J shed 0 bases, with 19 bases lying between them. In germline, CDR1 is PRHDT, CDR2 FYEKMQ (reference sequence). The CDR3 extends over 19 amino acids. The CDR3 DNA reads as TGTGCCAGCAGCTCCGGCACCGGAGCTGATTCCTCTGGGGCCAACGTCCTGACTTTC. It translates to CASSSGTGADSSGANVLTF.

This rearrangement joins TRBV20-1 to TRBJ2-3, with 8 bases identical to TRBD2. J was trimmed by 2 bases and V by 6 bases; bases with no gene match: 7. Germline V gene data show CDR1 as DFQATT and CDR2 as SNEGSKA (reference sequence). The CDR3 has 14 amino acids. The DNA for the CDR3 is TGCAGTGCCCATAGCGGGGAGCCCACAGATACGCAGTATTTT. Its protein is CSAHSGEPTDTQYF.

The chain is built from TRBV11-2 and TRBJ1-2, with 8 bases that match TRBD1. The CDR3 covers 14 residues. J lost 7 bases, V lost 4 bases, and 8 bases had no gene match. Germline CDR1 SGHAT, CDR2 FQNNGV. CDR3 DNA sequence: TGTGCCAGCAGCTCCCGGACAGGGTTGCGTGGCTACACCTTC. This encodes CASSSRTGLRGYTF.

J is TRBJ1-1 and V is TRBV7-9; D ambiguous. In germline, CDR1 is SEHNR, CDR2 FQNEAQ (reference sequence). V was shortened by 6 bases and J by 1 base, with 9 bases between the two germline ends. This CDR3 contains 13 residues. CDR3 protein: CASSQDANTEAFF. For the CDR3, the DNA is TGTGCCAGCAGTCAGGACGCGAACACTGAAGCTTTCTTT.

The chain recombines TRBV6-5 with TRBJ2-1; unclear D gene. The germline CDR1 and CDR2 sequences are MNHEY and SVGAGI. The V end lost 6 bases, the J end lost 8 bases, and 11 bases lay between the germline ends. The CDR3 runs to 12 residues. The DNA for the CDR3 is TGTGCCAGCAGGGACGATGGGGATGAGCAGTTCTTC. Protein product: CASRDDGDEQFF.

This sequence joins TRBV6-5 and TRBJ1-2; TRBD1 agrees at 12 bases. The CDR3 loop spans 19 amino acids. Germline V gene lookup returns CDR1 MNHEY and CDR2 SVGAGI. V lost 0 bases, J lost 2 bases, and 10 bases stayed unmatched. CDR3 coding DNA: TGTGCCAGCAGTTACTCGATTCCGGGACAGGGGGCTAGGAACTATGGCTACACCTTC. Protein sequence: CASSYSIPGQGARNYGYTF.

The rearrangement uses TRBV21-1 and TRBJ2-2; the D call TRBD1 from the table was never checked on the DNA. TRBV21-1 is a recognized pseudogene. The CDR3 totals 18 residues. CDR3 sequence reads: CASSSRTGPYSNTGELFF. The CDR3 coding sequence is TGTGCCAGCAGCAGCCGGACAGGGCCATACTCGAACACCGGGGAGCTGTTTTTT.

This clonotype was counted a few times. V and J are TRBV9 and TRBJ2-5; D call uncertain. Trimming removed 3 bases at V and 5 bases at J, with 17 bases between. The CDR3 runs to 15 residues. Germline loops: CDR1 SGDLS, CDR2 YYNGEE. Written as DNA, the CDR3 is TGTGCCAGCAGCGGACGGACCGCCGAAAGGGAGACCCAGTACTTC. Translation: CASSGRTAERETQYF.

The chain has TRBV27 and TRBJ2-6; TRBD2 aligns across 8 bases. Germline CDR1 reads MNHEY; CDR2 reads SMNVEV (reference sequence). The CDR3 extends over 16 amino acids. The trim removed 5 bases at V and 2 bases at J, leaving 5 bases unmatched. This CDR3 is CASSRPGGAGANVLTF. In DNA form, the CDR3 reads TGTGCCAGCAGTAGGCCGGGGGGGGCTGGGGCCAACGTCCTGACTTTC.

The chain uses TRBV12-3 or TRBV12-4 and TRBJ2-3; TRBD2 matches 7 bases. J lost 6 bases, V lost 3 bases, and 3 bases had no gene match. This CDR3 spans 13 amino acids. The CDR3 region is CASSFGGRDTQYF. The CDR3 DNA is TGTGCCAGCAGTTTCGGGGGGAGGGATACGCAGTATTTT.

The CDR3 sequence: CSAIQANAYEQYF. The CDR3, as DNA: TGCAGTGCTATCCAGGCGAACGCCTACGAGCAGTACTTC. The genes are TRBV20-1 and TRBJ2-7; D gene unclear. Germline V gene lookup returns CDR1 DFQATT and CDR2 SNEGSKA (reference sequence). The CDR3 covers 13 residues. V was shortened by 4 bases and J by 2 bases, with 12 bases between the two germline ends.

This chain connects TRBV7-8 to TRBJ1-2, with 7 bases lining up with TRBD1. From germline, CDR1 is SGHVS and CDR2 FQNEAQ. This CDR3 contains 15 residues. V gave up 0 bases and J gave up 6 bases; unmatched junction bases: 7. CDR3 DNA: TGTGCCAGCAGCTTAGCAGGGGGCCAAGGCAATGGCTACACCTTC. Its translation: CASSLAGGQGNGYTF.

The chain combines TRBV5-5 with TRBJ2-6, with 7 bases matching TRBD1. V trimming: 2 bases; J trimming: 0 bases; junction bases outside the gene matches: 11. Germline values: CDR1 SGHKS, CDR2 YYEKEE (reference sequence). The CDR3 has 19 amino acids. Written as DNA, the CDR3 is TGTGCCAGCAGCTTAAGGGCCGGGACAGCGGTCTCTGGGGCCAACGTCCTGACTTTC. It is translated as CASSLRAGTAVSGANVLTF.

This clonotype has only a few counts. The genes are TRBV6-5 and TRBJ2-7; 8 nucleotides line up with TRBD1. J lost 6 bases, V lost 2 bases, and 12 bases had no gene match. The CDR3 sequence is 16 residues long. CDR1 MNHEY and CDR2 SVGAGI come from the germline V gene. For the CDR3, the DNA is TGTGCCAGCAGTTACAGCAGGTTTCAGGGGGCATTCGAGCAGTACTTC. Its translation is CASSYSRFQGAFEQYF.

This chain connects TRBV5-6 to TRBJ2-5; maybe TRBD2 (5 bases). The CDR3 has 14 amino acids. Germline V gene sequence: CDR1 SGHDT, CDR2 YYEEEE. Trimming removed 5 bases from V and 2 bases from J, with 13 bases in between. CDR3 DNA: TGTGCCAGCAGTGAGAGGGTCCTGCAAGAGACCCAGTACTTC. Protein: CASSERVLQETQYF.